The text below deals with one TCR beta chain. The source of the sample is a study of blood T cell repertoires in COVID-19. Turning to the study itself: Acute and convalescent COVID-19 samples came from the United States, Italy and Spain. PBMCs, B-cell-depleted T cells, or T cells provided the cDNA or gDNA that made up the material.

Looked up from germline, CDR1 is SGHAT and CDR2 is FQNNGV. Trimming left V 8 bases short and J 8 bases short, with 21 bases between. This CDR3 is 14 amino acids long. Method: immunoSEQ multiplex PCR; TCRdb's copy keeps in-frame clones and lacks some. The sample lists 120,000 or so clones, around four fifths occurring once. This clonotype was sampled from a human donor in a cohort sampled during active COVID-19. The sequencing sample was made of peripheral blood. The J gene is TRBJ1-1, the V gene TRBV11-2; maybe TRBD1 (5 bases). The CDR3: CASLFDSDASEAFF. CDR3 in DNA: TGTGCCAGCCTTTTCGACAGCGACGCCAGCGAAGCTTTCTTT.